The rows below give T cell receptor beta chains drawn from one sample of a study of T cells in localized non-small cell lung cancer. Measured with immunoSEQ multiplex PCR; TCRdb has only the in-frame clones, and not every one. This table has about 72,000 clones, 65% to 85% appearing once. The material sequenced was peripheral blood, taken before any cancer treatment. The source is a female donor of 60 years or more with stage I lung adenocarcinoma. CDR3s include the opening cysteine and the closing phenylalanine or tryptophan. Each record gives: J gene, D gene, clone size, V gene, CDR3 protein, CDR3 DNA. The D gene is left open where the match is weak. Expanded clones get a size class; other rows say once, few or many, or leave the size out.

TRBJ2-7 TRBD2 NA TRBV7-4 CASSFGRTYEQYF TGTGCCAGCAGCTTCGGGAGGACCTACGAGCAGTACTTC
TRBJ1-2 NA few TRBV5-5 CASSLGRAQGSEGYTF TGTGCCAGCAGCTTGGGCCGGGCACAGGGCTCAGAGGGCTACACCTTC
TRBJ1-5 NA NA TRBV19 CASSISPGYGQPQHF TGTGCCAGTAGTATTTCTCCGGGGTATGGGCAGCCCCAGCATTTT
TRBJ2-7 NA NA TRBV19 CASSIKMGRSYEQYF TGTGCCAGTAGTATAAAGATGGGACGGAGCTACGAGCAGTACTTC
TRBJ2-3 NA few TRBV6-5 CASSPTGPQRDTQYF TGTGCCAGCAGCCCAACGGGGCCACAGAGGGATACGCAGTATTTT
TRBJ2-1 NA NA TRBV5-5 CASSGYQGYNEQFF TGTGCCAGCAGCGGCTATCAGGGTTACAATGAGCAGTTCTTC
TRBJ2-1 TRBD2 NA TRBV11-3 CASSAWTSGYNEQFF TGTGCCAGCAGCGCCTGGACTAGCGGTTACAATGAGCAGTTCTTC
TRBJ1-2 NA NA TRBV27 CASSPNQVRGGYTF TGTGCCAGCAGTCCGAACCAGGTTCGGGGTGGCTACACCTTC
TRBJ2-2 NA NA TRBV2 CASSNTGELFF TGTGCCAGCTCGAACACCGGGGAGCTGTTTTTT
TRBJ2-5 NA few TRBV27 CASSFVGRLETQYF TGTGCCAGCAGTTTCGTGGGGAGGTTGGAGACCCAGTACTTC
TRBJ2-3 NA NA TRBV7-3 CASSFGGYTDTQYF TGTGCCAGCAGCTTTGGAGGTTACACAGATACGCAGTATTTT
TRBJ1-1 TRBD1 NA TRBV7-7 CASSRGQGTEAFF TGTGCTAGCAGCCGAGGACAGGGAACTGAAGCTTTCTTT
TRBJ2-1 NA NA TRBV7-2 CASSLAREYNEQFF TGTGCCAGCAGCTTAGCGCGAGAATACAATGAGCAGTTCTTC
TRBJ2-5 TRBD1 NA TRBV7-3 CASSITGTGFGETQYF TGTGCCAGCAGCATCACCGGGACAGGGTTCGGAGAGACCCAGTACTTC
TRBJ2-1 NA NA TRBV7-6 CASSLEPGNSYEQFF TGTGCCAGCAGCTTAGAACCCGGGAATTCATATGAGCAGTTCTTC
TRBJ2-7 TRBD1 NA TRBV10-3 CASKGQGSSYEQYF TGTGCCAGCAAGGGACAGGGGAGCTCCTACGAGCAGTACTTC
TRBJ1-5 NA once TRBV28 CASSSAPPDRGQHF TGTGCCAGCAGTTCAGCCCCGCCCGATCGGGGCCAGCATTTT
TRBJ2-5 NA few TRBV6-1 CASSTLGETQYF TGTGCCAGCAGTACTTTGGGAGAGACCCAGTACTTC
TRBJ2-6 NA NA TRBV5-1 CASSEGTGANVLTF TGCGCCAGCAGCGAGGGTACTGGGGCCAACGTCCTGACTTTC
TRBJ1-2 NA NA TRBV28 CASSSLQVTYGYTF TGTGCCAGCAGTTCGTTACAGGTTACCTATGGCTACACCTTC
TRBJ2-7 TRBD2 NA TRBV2 CASRVGLAVTYEQYF TGTGCCAGCAGAGTGGGACTAGCCGTCACCTACGAGCAGTACTTC
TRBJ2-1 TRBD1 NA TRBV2 CASSETSGTGLLYNEQFF TGTGCCAGCAGTGAAACATCTGGGACAGGGCTTCTTTACAATGAGCAGTTCTTC
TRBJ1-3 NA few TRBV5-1 CASSLGDGNTIYF TGCGCCAGCAGCTTGGGCGACGGAAACACCATATATTTT
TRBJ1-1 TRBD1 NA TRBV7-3 CAISDRSFPEAFF TGTGCCATCTCGGACAGGTCTTTTCCTGAAGCTTTCTTT
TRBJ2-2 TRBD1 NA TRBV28 CASSPWDRGVNTGELFF TGTGCCAGCAGCCCCTGGGACAGGGGCGTTAACACCGGGGAGCTGTTTTTT
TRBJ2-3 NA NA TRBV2 CASSEEGRGASPLDTQYF TGTGCCAGCAGTGAAGAGGGCAGGGGTGCTTCGCCCCTGGATACGCAGTATTTT
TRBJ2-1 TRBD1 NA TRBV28 CASSPPQGVYNEQFF TGTGCCAGCAGTCCCCCCCAGGGGGTCTACAATGAGCAGTTCTTC
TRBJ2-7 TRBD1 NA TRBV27 CASTSRAGGSEQYF TGTGCCAGCACTTCTCGAGCAGGGGGCAGCGAGCAGTACTTC
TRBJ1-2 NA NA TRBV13 CASSAQGYGYTF TGTGCCAGCAGCGCACAGGGTTATGGCTACACCTTC
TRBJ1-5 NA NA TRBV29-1 CSVSSGGSNQPQHF TGCAGCGTTTCTTCCGGGGGGAGCAATCAGCCCCAGCATTTT
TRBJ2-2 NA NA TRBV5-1 CASSFAGYGELFF TGCGCCAGCAGCTTTGCGGGTTATGGGGAGCTGTTTTTT